There are a few counts of the clone carrying this T cell receptor beta chain. Its antigen is unidentified. The germline gives CDR1 SGDLS, CDR2 YYNGEE. The CDR3 sequence is 16 residues long. Trimming shortened V by 2 bases and J by 4 bases, and 15 bases separated the two germline ends. It was RNA transcripts that yielded the amplified TCR beta CDR3 regions. TCR CDR3 regions were first amplified by RT-PCR with HTBI primers. TCRdb reprocessed the multiplex PCR reads via MiXCR and lists one record per CDR3 protein. Among around 300,000 distinct CDR3 sequences listed, approximately 14% were seen once. This sample is part of a study of T cells in Graves' hyperthyroidism and ophthalmopathy. Background on the study: It was at initial diagnosis, before any treatment, that peripheral blood was collected. General observations from the study: Most expanded thyroid clonotypes above 0.001 recurred in blood.

Patients between 18 and 65 years old had hyperthyroidism, newly diagnosed and lasting under 2 months. It was approximately 9.7 ml of fresh peripheral blood that supplied the PBMCs. This TCR was sampled from a woman aged 25 to 39 with Graves' hyperthyroidism. The J gene is TRBJ2-2, the V gene TRBV9; TRBD2 might be the D (7 bases). The sequenced sample was blood. CDR3: CASSVYGGGGTGELFF. The CDR3 DNA reads as TGTGCCAGCAGCGTTTATGGGGGAGGGGGCACCGGGGAGCTGTTTTTT.